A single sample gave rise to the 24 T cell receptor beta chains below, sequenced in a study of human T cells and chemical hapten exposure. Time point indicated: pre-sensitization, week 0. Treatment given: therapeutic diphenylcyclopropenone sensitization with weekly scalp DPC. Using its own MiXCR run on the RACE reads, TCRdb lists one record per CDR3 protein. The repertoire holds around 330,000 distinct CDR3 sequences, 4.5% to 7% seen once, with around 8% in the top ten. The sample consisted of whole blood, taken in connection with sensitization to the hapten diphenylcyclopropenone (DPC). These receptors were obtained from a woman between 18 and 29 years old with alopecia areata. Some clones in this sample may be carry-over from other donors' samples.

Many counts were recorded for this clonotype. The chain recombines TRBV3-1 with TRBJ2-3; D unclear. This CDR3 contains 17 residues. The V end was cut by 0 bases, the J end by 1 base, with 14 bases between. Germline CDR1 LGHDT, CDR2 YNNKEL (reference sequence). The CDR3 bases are TGTGCCAGCAGCCAAGACGGTGATAGGAGTCGCACAGATACGCAGTATTTT. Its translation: CASSQDGDRSRTDTQYF.

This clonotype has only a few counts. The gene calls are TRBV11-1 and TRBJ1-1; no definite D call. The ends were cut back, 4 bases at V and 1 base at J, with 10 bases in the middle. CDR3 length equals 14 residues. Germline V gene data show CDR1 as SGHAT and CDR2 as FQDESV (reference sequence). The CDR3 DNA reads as TGTGCCAGCAGCTCCATTCATCGGAACACTGAAGCTTTCTTT. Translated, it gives CASSSIHRNTEAFF.

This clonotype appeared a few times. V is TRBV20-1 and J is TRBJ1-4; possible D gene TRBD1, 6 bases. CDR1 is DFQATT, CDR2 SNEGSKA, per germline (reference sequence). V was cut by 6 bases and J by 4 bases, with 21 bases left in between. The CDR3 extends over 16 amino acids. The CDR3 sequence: CSAPIFGQLDNEKLFF. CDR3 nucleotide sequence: TGCAGTGCCCCGATCTTTGGACAGCTCGATAATGAAAAACTGTTTTTT.

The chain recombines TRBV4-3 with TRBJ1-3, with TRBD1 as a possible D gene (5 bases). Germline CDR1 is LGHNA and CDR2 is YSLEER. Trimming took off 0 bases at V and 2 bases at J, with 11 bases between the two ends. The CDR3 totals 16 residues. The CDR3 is CASSQDRGTTGNTIYF. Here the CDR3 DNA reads TGCGCCAGCAGCCAAGATCGGGGGACCACTGGAAACACCATATATTTT.

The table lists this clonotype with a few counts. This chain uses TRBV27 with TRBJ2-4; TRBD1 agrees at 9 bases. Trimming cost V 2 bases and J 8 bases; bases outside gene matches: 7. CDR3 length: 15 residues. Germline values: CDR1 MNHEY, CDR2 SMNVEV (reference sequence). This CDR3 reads CASSLTGGGTDIQYF. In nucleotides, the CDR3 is TGTGCCAGCAGTTTAACAGGGGGCGGAACTGACATTCAGTACTTC.

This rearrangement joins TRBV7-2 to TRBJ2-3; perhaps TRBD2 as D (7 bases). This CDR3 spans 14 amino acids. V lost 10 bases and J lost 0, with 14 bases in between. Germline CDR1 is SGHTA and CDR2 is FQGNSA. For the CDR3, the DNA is TGTGCCACCCAGAGGGGGGGGAGCACAGATACGCAGTATTTT. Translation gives CATQRGGSTDTQYF.

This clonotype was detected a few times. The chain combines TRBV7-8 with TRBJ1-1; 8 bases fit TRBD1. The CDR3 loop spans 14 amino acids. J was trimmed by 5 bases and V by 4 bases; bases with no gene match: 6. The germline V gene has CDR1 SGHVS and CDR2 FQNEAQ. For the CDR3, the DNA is TGTGCCAGCAGCTCCCGACAGGGGTTGACTGAAGCTTTCTTT. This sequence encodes CASSSRQGLTEAFF. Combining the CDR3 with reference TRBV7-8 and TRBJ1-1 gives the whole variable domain GAGVSQSPRYKVAKRGQDVALRCDPISGHVSLFWYQQALGQGPEFLTYFQNEAQLDKSGLPSDRFFAERPEGSVSTLKIQRTQQEDSAVYLCASSSRQGLTEAFFGQGTRLTVV.

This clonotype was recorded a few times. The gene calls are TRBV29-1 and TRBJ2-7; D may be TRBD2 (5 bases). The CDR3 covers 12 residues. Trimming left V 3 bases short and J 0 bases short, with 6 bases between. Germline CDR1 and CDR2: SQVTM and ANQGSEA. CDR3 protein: CSVEGDSYEQYF. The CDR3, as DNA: TGCAGCGTTGAGGGAGACTCCTACGAGCAGTACTTC.

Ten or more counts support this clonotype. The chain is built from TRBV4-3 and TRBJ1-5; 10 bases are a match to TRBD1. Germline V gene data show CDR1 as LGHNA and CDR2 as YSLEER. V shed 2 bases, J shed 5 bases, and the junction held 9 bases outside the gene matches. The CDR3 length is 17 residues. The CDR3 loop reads CASSQWPGQGIYQPQHF. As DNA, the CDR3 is TGCGCCAGCAGCCAATGGCCGGGACAGGGGATTTATCAGCCCCAGCATTTT.

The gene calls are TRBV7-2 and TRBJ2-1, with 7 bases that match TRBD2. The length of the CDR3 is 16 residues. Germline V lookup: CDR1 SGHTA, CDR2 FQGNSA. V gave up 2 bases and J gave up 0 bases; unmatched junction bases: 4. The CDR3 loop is CASSLTRESSYNEQFF. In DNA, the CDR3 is TGTGCCAGCAGCTTAACGCGGGAGAGCTCCTACAATGAGCAGTTCTTC.

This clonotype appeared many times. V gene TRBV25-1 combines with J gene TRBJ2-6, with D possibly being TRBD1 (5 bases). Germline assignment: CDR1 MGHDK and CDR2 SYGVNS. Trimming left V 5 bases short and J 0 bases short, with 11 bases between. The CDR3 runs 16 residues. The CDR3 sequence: CASSNRQSSGANVLTF. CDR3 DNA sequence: TGTGCCAGCAGTAACCGACAGTCCTCTGGGGCCAACGTCCTGACTTTC.

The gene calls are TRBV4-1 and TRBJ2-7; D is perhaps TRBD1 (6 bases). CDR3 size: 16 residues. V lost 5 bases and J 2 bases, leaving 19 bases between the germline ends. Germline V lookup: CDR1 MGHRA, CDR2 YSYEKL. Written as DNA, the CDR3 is TGCGCCAGCAGCGCTCGACAGGCCCTCATTACCTACGAGCAGTACTTC. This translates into CASSARQALITYEQYF.

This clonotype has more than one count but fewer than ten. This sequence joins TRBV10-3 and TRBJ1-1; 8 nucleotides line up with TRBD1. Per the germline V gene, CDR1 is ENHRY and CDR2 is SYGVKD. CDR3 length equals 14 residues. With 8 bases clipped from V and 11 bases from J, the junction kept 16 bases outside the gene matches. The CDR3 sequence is CAIGPDRADFGAFF. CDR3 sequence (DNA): TGTGCCATCGGGCCGGACAGGGCGGATTTCGGGGCTTTCTTT.

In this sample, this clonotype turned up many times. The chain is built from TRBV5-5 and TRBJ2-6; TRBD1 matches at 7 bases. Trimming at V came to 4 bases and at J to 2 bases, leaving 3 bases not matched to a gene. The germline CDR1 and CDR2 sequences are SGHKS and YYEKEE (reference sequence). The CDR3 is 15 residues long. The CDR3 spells CASSPRGTGANVLTF. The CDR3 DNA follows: TGTGCCAGCAGCCCCAGGGGGACTGGGGCCAACGTCCTGACTTTC.

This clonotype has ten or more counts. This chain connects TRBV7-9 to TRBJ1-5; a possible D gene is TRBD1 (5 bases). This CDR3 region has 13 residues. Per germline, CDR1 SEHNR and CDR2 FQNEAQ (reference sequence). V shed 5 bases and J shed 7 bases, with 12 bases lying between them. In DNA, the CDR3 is TGTGCCAGCAGCCCTGGGGGGTTGCAGCCCCAGCATTTT. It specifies CASSPGGLQPQHF.

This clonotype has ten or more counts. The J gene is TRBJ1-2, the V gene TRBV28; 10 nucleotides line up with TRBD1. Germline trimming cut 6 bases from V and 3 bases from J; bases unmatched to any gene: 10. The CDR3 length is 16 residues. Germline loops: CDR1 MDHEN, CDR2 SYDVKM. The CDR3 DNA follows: TGTGCCAGCAGCTACGACAGGGGGCAGCGGGACTATGGCTACACCTTC. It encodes CASSYDRGQRDYGYTF.

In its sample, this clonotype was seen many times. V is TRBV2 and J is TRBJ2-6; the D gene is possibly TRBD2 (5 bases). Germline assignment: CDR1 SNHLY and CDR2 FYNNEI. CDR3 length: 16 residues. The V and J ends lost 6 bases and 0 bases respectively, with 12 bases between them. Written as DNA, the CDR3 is TGTGCCAGCAGGGACCACGGAGGCTCTGGGGCCAACGTCCTGACTTTC. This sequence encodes CASRDHGGSGANVLTF.

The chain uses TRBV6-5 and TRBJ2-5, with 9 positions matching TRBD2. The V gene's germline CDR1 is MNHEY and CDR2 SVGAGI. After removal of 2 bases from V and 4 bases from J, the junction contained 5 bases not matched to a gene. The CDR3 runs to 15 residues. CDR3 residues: CASSYMGAGGETQYF. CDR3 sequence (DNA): TGTGCCAGCAGTTACATGGGAGCGGGGGGAGAGACCCAGTACTTC.

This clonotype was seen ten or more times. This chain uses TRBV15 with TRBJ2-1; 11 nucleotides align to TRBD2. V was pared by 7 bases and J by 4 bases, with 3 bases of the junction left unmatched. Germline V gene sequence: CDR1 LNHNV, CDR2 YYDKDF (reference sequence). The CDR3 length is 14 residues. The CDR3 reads CATNPSGGYNEQFF. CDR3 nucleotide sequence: TGTGCCACCAACCCTAGCGGGGGGTACAATGAGCAGTTCTTC.

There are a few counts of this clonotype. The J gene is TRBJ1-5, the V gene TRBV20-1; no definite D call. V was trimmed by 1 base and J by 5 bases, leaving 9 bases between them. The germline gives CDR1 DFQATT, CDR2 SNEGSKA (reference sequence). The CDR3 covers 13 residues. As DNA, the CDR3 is TGCAGTGCTAGAGTTTCGTATGATCAGCCCCAGCATTTT. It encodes CSARVSYDQPQHF.

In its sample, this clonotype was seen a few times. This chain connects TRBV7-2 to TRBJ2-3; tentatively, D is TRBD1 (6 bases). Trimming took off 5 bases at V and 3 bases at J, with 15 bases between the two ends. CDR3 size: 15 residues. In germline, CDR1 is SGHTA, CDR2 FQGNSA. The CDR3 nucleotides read TGTGCCAGCAGCCCGCTACAGGGTTATACAGATACGCAGTATTTT. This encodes CASSPLQGYTDTQYF. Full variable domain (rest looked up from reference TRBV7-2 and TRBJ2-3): GAGVSQSPSNKVTEKGKDVELRCDPISGHTALYWYRQSLGQGLEFLIYFQGNSAPDKSGLPSDRFSAERTGGSVSTLTIQRTQQEDSAVYLCASSPLQGYTDTQYFGPGTRLTVL.

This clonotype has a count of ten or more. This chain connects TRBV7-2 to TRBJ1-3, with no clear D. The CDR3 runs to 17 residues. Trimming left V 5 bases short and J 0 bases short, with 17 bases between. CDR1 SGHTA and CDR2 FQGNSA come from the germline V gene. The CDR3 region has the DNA TGTGCCAGCAGCCCGTTTATGGGAACTCACTCTGGAAACACCATATATTTT. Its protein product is CASSPFMGTHSGNTIYF.

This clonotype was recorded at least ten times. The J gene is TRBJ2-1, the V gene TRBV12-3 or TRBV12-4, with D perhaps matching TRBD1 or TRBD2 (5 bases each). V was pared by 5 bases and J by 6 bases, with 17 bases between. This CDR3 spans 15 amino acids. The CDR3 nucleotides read TGTGCCAGCAGTCTTTTGCTTGGGGACCCCAATGAGCAGTTCTTC. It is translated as CASSLLLGDPNEQFF.

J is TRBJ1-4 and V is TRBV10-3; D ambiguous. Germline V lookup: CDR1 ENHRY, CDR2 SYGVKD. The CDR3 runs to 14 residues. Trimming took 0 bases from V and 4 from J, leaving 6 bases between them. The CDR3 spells CAISESRNNEKLFF. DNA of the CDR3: TGTGCCATCAGTGAGTCCCGGAATAATGAAAAACTGTTTTTT.